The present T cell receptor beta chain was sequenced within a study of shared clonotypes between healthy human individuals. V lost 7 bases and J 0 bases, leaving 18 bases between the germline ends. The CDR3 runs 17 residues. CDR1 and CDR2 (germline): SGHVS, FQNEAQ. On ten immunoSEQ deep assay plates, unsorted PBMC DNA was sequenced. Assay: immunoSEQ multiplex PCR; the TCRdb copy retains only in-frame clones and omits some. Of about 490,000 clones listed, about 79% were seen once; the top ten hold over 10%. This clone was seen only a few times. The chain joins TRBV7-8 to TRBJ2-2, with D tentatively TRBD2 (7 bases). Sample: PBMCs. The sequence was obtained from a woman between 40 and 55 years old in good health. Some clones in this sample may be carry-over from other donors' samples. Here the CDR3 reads CASTKRGGHSNTGELFF. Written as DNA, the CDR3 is TGTGCCAGCACCAAACGCGGGGGACATTCGAACACCGGGGAGCTGTTTTTT.